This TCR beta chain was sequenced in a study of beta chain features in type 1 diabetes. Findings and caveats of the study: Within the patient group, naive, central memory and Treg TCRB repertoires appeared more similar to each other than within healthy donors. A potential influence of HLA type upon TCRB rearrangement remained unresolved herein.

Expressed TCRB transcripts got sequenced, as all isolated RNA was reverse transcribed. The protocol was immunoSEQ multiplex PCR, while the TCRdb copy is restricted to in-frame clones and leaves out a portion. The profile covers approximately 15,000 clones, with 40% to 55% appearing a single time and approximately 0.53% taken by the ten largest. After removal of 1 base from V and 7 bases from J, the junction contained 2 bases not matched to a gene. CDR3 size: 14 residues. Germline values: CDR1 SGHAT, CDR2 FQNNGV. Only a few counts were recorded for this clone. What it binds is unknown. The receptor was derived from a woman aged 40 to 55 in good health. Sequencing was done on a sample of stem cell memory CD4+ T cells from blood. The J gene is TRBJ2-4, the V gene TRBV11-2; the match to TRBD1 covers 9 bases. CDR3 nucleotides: TGTGCCAGCAGCTTAGGGACAGGGGTGAACATTCAGTACTTC. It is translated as CASSLGTGVNIQYF.